This is a list of T cell receptor beta chains from one sample in a study of human T cells and chemical hapten exposure. Using its own MiXCR run on the RACE reads, TCRdb lists one record per CDR3 protein. Seen here are fewer than 95,000 distinct CDR3 sequences, approximately 10% observed once, and the top ten hold roughly 2%. The sequenced sample was whole blood, obtained in connection with sensitization to the hapten diphenylcyclopropenone (DPC). The receptors originated from a man in his forties with alopecia areata. Some clones in this sample may be carry-over from other donors' samples. Each CDR3 is given with its conserved first and last residue. D genes are given only for firm matches. Only some rows state a clone size, as once, few, many or a class for expanded clones.

D | size | J | V | CDR3 | DNA
. | many | TRBJ1-4 | TRBV16 | CASRIGLTNEKLFF | TGTGCCAGCAGAATCGGGTTGACTAATGAAAAACTGTTTTTT
. | many | TRBJ2-3 | TRBV3-1 | CASSQDRAPTDTQYF | TGTGCCAGCAGCCAAGATCGAGCGCCCACAGATACGCAGTATTTT
TRBD2 | . | TRBJ2-1 | TRBV12-3/TRBV12-4 | CASSIVAGGGSEQFF | TGTGCCAGCAGTATCGTAGCGGGAGGGGGAAGTGAGCAGTTCTTC
. | . | TRBJ2-2 | TRBV18 | CASSPGSTNTGELFF | TGTGCCAGCTCACCAGGTAGCACGAACACCGGGGAGCTGTTTTTT
. | . | TRBJ2-5 | TRBV14 | CASSQRRSGTQETQYF | TGTGCCAGCAGCCAACGCCGGAGTGGGACGCAAGAGACCCAGTACTTC
TRBD2 | . | TRBJ2-3 | TRBV7-9 | CASSSSGSADTQYF | TGTGCCAGCAGCTCCAGCGGGAGTGCAGATACGCAGTATTTT
TRBD2 | few | TRBJ2-1 | TRBV7-9 | CASSKNGLAGNFVRNEQFF | TGTGCCAGCAGCAAAAACGGACTAGCGGGAAATTTTGTGCGGAATGAGCAGTTCTTC
TRBD1 | . | TRBJ1-2 | TRBV6-5 | CASSTPGQGGGYTF | TGTGCCAGCAGTACCCCGGGACAGGGCGGTGGCTACACCTTC
. | few | TRBJ1-4 | TRBV2 | CASRMSGPGDEKLFF | TGTGCCAGCAGGATGTCCGGGCCGGGGGATGAAAAACTGTTTTTT
TRBD2 | few | TRBJ2-1 | TRBV7-8 | CASSLAGGDFDEQFF | TGTGCCAGCAGCTTAGCGGGAGGGGATTTCGATGAGCAGTTCTTC
TRBD1 | . | TRBJ2-5 | TRBV20-1 | CSATIPGQIETQYF | TGCAGTGCTACCATCCCGGGACAGATAGAGACCCAGTACTTC
TRBD2 | . | TRBJ2-5 | TRBV7-2 | CASSEWTSGRVETQYF | TGTGCCAGCAGCGAGTGGACTAGCGGGAGGGTAGAGACCCAGTACTTC
. | . | TRBJ2-1 | TRBV6-2/TRBV6-3 | CASSNGGSYNEQFF | TGTGCCAGCAGTAACGGGGGATCCTACAATGAGCAGTTCTTC
. | few | TRBJ2-2 | TRBV12-3/TRBV12-4 | CATRFGASGGRDTGELFF | TGTGCCACCCGTTTCGGTGCTTCTGGGGGCAGGGACACCGGGGAGCTGTTTTTT
TRBD1 | few | TRBJ1-3 | TRBV12-3/TRBV12-4 | CASTRDRGGNTIYF | TGTGCCAGCACCCGGGACAGGGGAGGAAACACCATATATTTT
. | . | TRBJ2-3 | TRBV7-8 | CASSLVEASLPYKYF | TGTGCCAGCAGCTTAGTGGAGGCTAGCCTCCCGTACAAGTATTTT
. | few | TRBJ2-3 | TRBV20-1 | CSARGPGSTDTQYF | TGCAGTGCTAGAGGGCCGGGAAGCACAGATACGCAGTATTTT
TRBD1 | . | TRBJ2-2 | TRBV24-1 | CAIQGKSHTGELFF | TGTGCCATACAGGGGAAATCCCACACCGGGGAGCTGTTTTTT
TRBD2 | few | TRBJ2-5 | TRBV4-1 | CASSQPGLAGVGPSPGETQYF | TGCGCCAGCAGCCAACCGGGACTAGCGGGAGTCGGGCCTTCCCCCGGAGAGACCCAGTACTTC
. | . | TRBJ2-3 | TRBV20-1 | CSARSLEWQYF | TGCAGTGCTAGGTCCCTAGAATGGCAGTATTTT
. | few | TRBJ1-1 | TRBV5-1 | CASGLDNMNTEAFF | TGCGCCAGCGGTTTAGACAACATGAACACTGAAGCTTTCTTT
. | many | TRBJ2-3 | TRBV29-1 | CSVGELSSLGDTQYF | TGCAGCGTTGGCGAACTAAGCTCGCTGGGAGATACGCAGTATTTT
. | . | TRBJ2-6 | TRBV12-3/TRBV12-4 | CASRHPFYGANVLTF | TGTGCCAGCAGGCATCCTTTTTATGGGGCCAACGTCCTGACTTTC
. | many | TRBJ2-7 | TRBV7-9 | CASRLDGSYEQYF | TGTGCCAGCAGACTAGACGGATCCTACGAGCAGTACTTC
. | many | TRBJ2-1 | TRBV20-1 | CSASQAAPHEQFF | TGCAGTGCTAGCCAAGCGGCGCCACATGAGCAGTTCTTC
TRBD1 | few | TRBJ2-5 | TRBV29-1 | CSVRPRTGEETQYF | TGCAGCGTACGCCCCCGGACAGGGGAAGAGACCCAGTACTTC
. | many | TRBJ2-3 | TRBV7-2 | CASSLAGAGSGTDTQYF | TGTGCCAGCAGCTTAGCGGGGGCGGGATCGGGCACAGATACGCAGTATTTT
TRBD2 | few | TRBJ2-3 | TRBV11-2 | CASSQAGTSTDTQYF | TGTGCCAGCAGCCAAGCGGGAACTAGCACAGATACGCAGTATTTT
TRBD2 | few | TRBJ2-5 | TRBV5-1 | CASSFPREGNQETQYF | TGCGCCAGCAGCTTCCCAAGGGAGGGGAACCAAGAGACCCAGTACTTC
. | few | TRBJ2-5 | TRBV6-5 | CASSYSQRRETQYF | TGTGCCAGCAGTTACTCGCAGCGGCGGGAGACCCAGTACTTC
. | . | TRBJ1-1 | TRBV4-3 | CASSQDLGGGIEAFF | TGCGCCAGCAGCCAAGATTTGGGGGGGGGTATCGAAGCTTTCTTT
. | many | TRBJ2-6 | TRBV7-2 | CASSLGSGANVLTF | TGTGCCAGCAGCTTAGGCAGTGGGGCCAACGTCCTGACTTTC
. | many | TRBJ1-6 | TRBV7-8 | CASSVLTWSSYNSPLHF | TGTGCCAGCAGCGTTCTCACTTGGAGCTCCTATAATTCACCCCTCCACTTT